This T cell receptor (beta chain) was captured in a study of graft-versus-host responses after intestinal transplantation. TCRdb keeps only in-frame clones here, not all; method: immunoSEQ multiplex PCR. The sample carries 43,000 or so clones, about 95% recorded once. This specimen consisted of PBMCs, obtained about 11 months after intestinal transplant. The clonotype was recovered from a human patient who received an intestinal transplant, so some T cells may come from the graft donor.

CDR3 region: CASSIGTDVDTQYF. The CDR3 nucleotides are TGCGCCAGCAGCATCGGGACTGATGTGGATACGCAGTATTTT. This chain connects TRBV5-1 to TRBJ2-3; possibly TRBD2 for D (6 bases). There are 14 residues in the CDR3. V lost 4 bases and J lost 6, with 15 bases in between. Germline-derived CDR1 and CDR2 are SGHRS and YFSETQ.